This record concerns one T cell receptor beta chain sequence. This sample stems from a study of shared clonotypes between healthy human individuals. Across the whole study: Sampling drew on donors who were a couple of women and a few men aged 18 to 49.

The authors split each subset's genomic DNA evenly across several immunoSEQ plates. Sequenced by immunoSEQ multiplex PCR; TCRdb stores in-frame clones only, minus some. The sample lists 850,000 to 1,100,000 clones; roughly 80% were seen once. V was pared by 1 base and J by 1 base, with 8 bases between. Per germline, CDR1 MDHEN and CDR2 SYDVKM. The CDR3 sequence is 15 residues long. V gene TRBV28 combines with J gene TRBJ2-1; D unclear. The source material was memory CD4+ T cells from PBMCs. The subset was: CD45RA-negative fraction. The receptor was isolated from a young man in good health. Some clones in this sample may be carry-over from other donors' samples. In DNA, the CDR3 is TGTGCCAGCAGTTTATTAGAGACTTCCTACAATGAGCAGTTCTTC. Translation: CASSLLETSYNEQFF.